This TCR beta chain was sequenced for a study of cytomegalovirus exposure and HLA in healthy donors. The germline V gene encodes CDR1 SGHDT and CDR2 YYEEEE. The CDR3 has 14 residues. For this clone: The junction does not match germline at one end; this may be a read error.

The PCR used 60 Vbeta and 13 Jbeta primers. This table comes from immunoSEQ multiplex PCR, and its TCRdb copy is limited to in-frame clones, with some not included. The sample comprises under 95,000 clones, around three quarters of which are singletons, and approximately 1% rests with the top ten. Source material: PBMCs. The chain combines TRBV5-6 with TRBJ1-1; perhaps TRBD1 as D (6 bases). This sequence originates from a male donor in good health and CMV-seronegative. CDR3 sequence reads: CASSLAQGNTEAIF. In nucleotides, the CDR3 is TGTGCCAGCAGCTTGGCCCAGGGGAACACTGAAGCTATCTTT.